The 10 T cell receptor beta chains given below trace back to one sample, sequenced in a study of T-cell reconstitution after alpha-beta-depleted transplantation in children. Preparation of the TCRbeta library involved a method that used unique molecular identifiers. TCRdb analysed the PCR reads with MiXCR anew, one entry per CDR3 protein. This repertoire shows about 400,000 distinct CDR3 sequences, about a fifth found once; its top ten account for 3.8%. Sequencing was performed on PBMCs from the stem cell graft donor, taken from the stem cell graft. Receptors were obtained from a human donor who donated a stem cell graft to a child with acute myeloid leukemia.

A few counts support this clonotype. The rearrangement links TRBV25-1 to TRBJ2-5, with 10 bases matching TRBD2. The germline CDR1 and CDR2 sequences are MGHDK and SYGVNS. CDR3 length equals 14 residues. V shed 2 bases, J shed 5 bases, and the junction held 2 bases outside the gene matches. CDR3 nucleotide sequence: TGTGCCAGCAGTGAACTAGCGGGAGCGGAGACCCAGTACTTC. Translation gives CASSELAGAETQYF. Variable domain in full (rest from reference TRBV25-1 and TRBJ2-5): EADIYQTPRYLVIGTGKKITLECSQTMGHDKMYWYQQDPGMELHLIHYSYGVNSTEKGDLSSESTVSRIRTEHFPLTLESARPSHTSQYLCASSELAGAETQYFGPGTRLLVL.

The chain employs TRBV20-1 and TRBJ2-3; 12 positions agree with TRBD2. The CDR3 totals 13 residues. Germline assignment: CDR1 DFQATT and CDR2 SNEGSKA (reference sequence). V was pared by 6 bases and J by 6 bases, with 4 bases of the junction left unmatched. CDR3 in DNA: TGCAGTGCCAGACTAGCGGGAGCGGATACGCAGTATTTT. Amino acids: CSARLAGADTQYF.

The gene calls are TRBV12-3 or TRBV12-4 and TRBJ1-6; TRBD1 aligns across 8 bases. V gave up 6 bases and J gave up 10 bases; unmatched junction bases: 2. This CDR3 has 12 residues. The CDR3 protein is CASRTGVSPLHF. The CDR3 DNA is TGTGCCAGCAGGACAGGGGTGTCACCCCTCCACTTT.

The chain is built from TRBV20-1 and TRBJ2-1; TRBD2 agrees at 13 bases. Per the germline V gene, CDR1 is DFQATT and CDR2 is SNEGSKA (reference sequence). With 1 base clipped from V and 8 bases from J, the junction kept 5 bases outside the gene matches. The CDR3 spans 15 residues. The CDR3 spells CSARAGTSGADEQFF. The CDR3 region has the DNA TGCAGTGCTAGAGCCGGGACTAGCGGGGCCGATGAGCAGTTCTTC.

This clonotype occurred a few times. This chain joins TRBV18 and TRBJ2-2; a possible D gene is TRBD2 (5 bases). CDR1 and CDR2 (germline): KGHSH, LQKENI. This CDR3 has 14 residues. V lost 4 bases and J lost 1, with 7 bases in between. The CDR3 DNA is TGTGCCAGCTCACTCGGGATGAACACCGGGGAGCTGTTTTTT. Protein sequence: CASSLGMNTGELFF.

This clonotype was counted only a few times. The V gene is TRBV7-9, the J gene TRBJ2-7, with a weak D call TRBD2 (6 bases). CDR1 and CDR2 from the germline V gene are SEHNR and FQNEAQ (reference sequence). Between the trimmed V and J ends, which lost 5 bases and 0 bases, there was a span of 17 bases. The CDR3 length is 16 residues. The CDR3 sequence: CASSPPAGPSSYEQYF. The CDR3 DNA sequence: TGTGCCAGCAGCCCCCCCGCGGGGCCTAGCTCCTACGAGCAGTACTTC.

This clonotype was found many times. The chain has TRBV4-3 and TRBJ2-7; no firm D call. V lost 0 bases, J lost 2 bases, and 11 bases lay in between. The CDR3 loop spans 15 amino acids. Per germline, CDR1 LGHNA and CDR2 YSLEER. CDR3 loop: CASSQERTQPYEQYF. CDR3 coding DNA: TGCGCCAGCAGCCAAGAAAGGACGCAGCCCTACGAGCAGTACTTC.

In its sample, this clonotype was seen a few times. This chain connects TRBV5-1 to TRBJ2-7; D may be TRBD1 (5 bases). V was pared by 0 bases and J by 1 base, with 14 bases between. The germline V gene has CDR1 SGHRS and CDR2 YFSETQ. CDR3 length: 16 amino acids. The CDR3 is CASSLAPGLGSYEQYF. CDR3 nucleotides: TGCGCCAGCAGCTTGGCCCCAGGGTTGGGGTCCTACGAGCAGTACTTC. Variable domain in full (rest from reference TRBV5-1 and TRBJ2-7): KAGVTQTPRYLIKTRGQQVTLSCSPISGHRSVSWYQQTPGQGLQFLFEYFSETQRNKGNFPGRFSGRQFSNSRSEMNVSTLELGDSALYLCASSLAPGLGSYEQYFGPGTRLTVT.

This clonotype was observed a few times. The CDR3 nucleotides are TGTGCCAGCAGCGTAGGGCAGCAATACGAGCAGTACTTC. It encodes CASSVGQQYEQYF. The gene calls are TRBV9 and TRBJ2-7; no clear D gene. Trimming removed 0 bases at V and 4 bases at J, with 8 bases between. This CDR3 is built from 13 residues. The germline V gene encodes CDR1 SGDLS and CDR2 YYNGEE.

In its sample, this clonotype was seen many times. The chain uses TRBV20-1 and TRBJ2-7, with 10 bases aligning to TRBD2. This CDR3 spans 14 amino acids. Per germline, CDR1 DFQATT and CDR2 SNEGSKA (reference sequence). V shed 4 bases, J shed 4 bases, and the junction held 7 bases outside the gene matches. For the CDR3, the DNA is TGCAGTGCTATGCTCAGCGGGAGGGCTTACGAGCAGTACTTC. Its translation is CSAMLSGRAYEQYF.